Sequencing of this T cell receptor (beta chain) was carried out in a study of cytomegalovirus exposure and HLA in healthy donors. The PCR ran on 60 Vbeta and 13 Jbeta primers. Assay: immunoSEQ multiplex PCR; the TCRdb copy retains only in-frame clones and omits some. The sample contains about 160,000 clones, 70% to 85% of which appear only once. For this clone: The antigen remains undetermined.

Points from the study as a whole: The study carried out a later analysis of TCR beta sequences. It associated roughly 17,000 of them with specific HLA alleles at a false discovery rate of 0.05.

The sequence derives from a man younger than 40 in good health and CMV-seropositive. Sequenced sample: PBMCs.

The CDR3 nucleotides are TGCGCCAGCAGCCAAGTGAGTGGTGAAAAACTGTTTTTT. The encoded protein is CASSQVSGEKLFF. The rearrangement links TRBV4-1 to TRBJ1-4; no clear D. Germline V CDR1 and CDR2: MGHRA, YSYEKL. The V and J ends lost 1 base and 7 bases respectively, with 7 bases between them. This CDR3 contains 13 residues.